What follows is one T cell receptor (beta chain) and its context. Sequencing used immunoSEQ multiplex PCR; TCRdb keeps in-frame clones, though not all of them. The table shows roughly 50,000 clones, with around 96% occurring only once. Deletions cut 0 bases from V and 6 bases from J, with 12 bases between. Germline lookup yields CDR1 LGHNA and CDR2 YNFKEQ. The CDR3 covers 15 residues. The data belong to a study of control samples from healthy donors and cancer patients. The clonotype comes from a woman under 40 in good health. The rearrangement joins TRBV4-2 to TRBJ1-5; the D is unclear. Source material: blood. The DNA for the CDR3 is TGTGCCAGCAGCCAAGAGATTTCAGCCCCTCAGCCCCAGCATTTT. Translating gives CASSQEISAPQPQHF.